This T cell receptor beta chain was documented in a study of blood T cell repertoires in COVID-19. The CDR3 spans 11 residues. Trimming took off 2 bases at V and 12 bases at J, with 8 bases between the two ends. Source study methods: Counts of nucleated cells, estimated from reference gene primer amplification, were obtained. The assay was immunoSEQ multiplex PCR, and TCRdb's table has in-frame clones only and misses some. The V and J calls and the clone size are those of that table, but D and trimming were determined from the DNA. The sample holds about 67,000 clones; around four fifths are singletons and the top ten take over 40%.

The chain uses TRBV12-3 or TRBV12-4 and TRBJ2-1, with D perhaps matching TRBD2 (6 bases). The sequence derives from a human donor in a cohort sampled during active COVID-19. Sequencing input: peripheral blood. The CDR3 protein is CASSLLGGQFF. CDR3 sequence (DNA): TGTGCCAGCAGTTTATTGGGGGGGCAGTTCTTC.